Listed below are T cell receptor beta chains from one sample, sequenced in a study of a mutant IDH1 vaccine in newly diagnosed glioma. Data came from immunoSEQ multiplex PCR; TCRdb stores just in-frame clones and leaves some out. The table includes roughly 32,000 clones, around 77% detected once. No antigen has been assigned to these receptors. This specimen was PBMCs, taken from a glioma patient whose treatment included an IDH1 peptide vaccine. These receptors all come from a woman aged 25 to 39 with glioma. Some clones in this sample may be carry-over from other donors' samples. CDR3s include the opening cysteine and the closing phenylalanine or tryptophan. Fields, in order: D gene, V gene, J gene, CDR3 protein. The D gene is left open where the match is weak.

d_gene: -
v_gene: TRBV9
j_gene: TRBJ2-2
CDR3aa: CASSVGGTGELFF

d_gene: TRBD1
v_gene: TRBV6-1
j_gene: TRBJ2-5
CDR3aa: CASRSTGGVETQYF

d_gene: TRBD2
v_gene: TRBV6-5
j_gene: TRBJ2-1
CDR3aa: CASSYSGTSVANEQFF

d_gene: TRBD2
v_gene: TRBV10-2
j_gene: TRBJ2-5
CDR3aa: CASSAYSGSPQETQYF

d_gene: -
v_gene: TRBV21-1
j_gene: TRBJ1-2
CDR3aa: CASSKGKQGPEGYTF

d_gene: -
v_gene: TRBV7-9
j_gene: TRBJ2-7
CDR3aa: CASSPTGETGEQYF

d_gene: TRBD2
v_gene: TRBV10-2
j_gene: TRBJ2-1
CDR3aa: CASKASGGANEQFF

d_gene: TRBD2
v_gene: TRBV29-1
j_gene: TRBJ2-5
CDR3aa: CSVPRLAGGPETQYF

d_gene: TRBD1
v_gene: TRBV6-1
j_gene: TRBJ1-2
CDR3aa: CASSEAGTGVSYGYTF

d_gene: -
v_gene: TRBV19
j_gene: TRBJ2-1
CDR3aa: CASSIGAAKSNEQFF

d_gene: TRBD1
v_gene: TRBV29-1
j_gene: TRBJ1-2
CDR3aa: CSVSRSPGQGPYGYTF

d_gene: TRBD2
v_gene: TRBV9
j_gene: TRBJ2-1
CDR3aa: CASSVASGRADEQFF

d_gene: TRBD1
v_gene: TRBV7-3
j_gene: TRBJ1-1
CDR3aa: CASSPRTGGEMNTEAFF

d_gene: TRBD1
v_gene: TRBV5-1
j_gene: TRBJ2-5
CDR3aa: CASSIGQGLSETQYF

d_gene: -
v_gene: TRBV19
j_gene: TRBJ2-3
CDR3aa: CASSSPSPGIRADTQYF

d_gene: TRBD2
v_gene: TRBV4-2
j_gene: TRBJ2-3
CDR3aa: CASSPRETSGSRTDTQYF

d_gene: -
v_gene: TRBV28
j_gene: TRBJ1-1
CDR3aa: CASSSASLGNDPEAFF

d_gene: -
v_gene: TRBV7-9
j_gene: TRBJ1-2
CDR3aa: CASSLVERGAGYTF

d_gene: -
v_gene: TRBV7-9
j_gene: TRBJ1-1
CDR3aa: CASSFSTVNTEAFF

d_gene: TRBD2
v_gene: TRBV9
j_gene: TRBJ2-3
CDR3aa: CASSPRGGRNTDTQYF

d_gene: -
v_gene: TRBV19
j_gene: TRBJ2-1
CDR3aa: CASSIASGSYNEQFF

d_gene: -
v_gene: TRBV19
j_gene: TRBJ2-6
CDR3aa: CASSIRATQLSGANVLTF

d_gene: -
v_gene: TRBV4-1
j_gene: TRBJ2-3
CDR3aa: CASRGQGLTDTQYF

d_gene: -
v_gene: TRBV11-3
j_gene: TRBJ1-4
CDR3aa: CASSPRIGREKLFF

d_gene: TRBD1
v_gene: TRBV27
j_gene: TRBJ1-1
CDR3aa: CASSLSGGLKDTEAFF

d_gene: -
v_gene: TRBV6-5
j_gene: TRBJ2-2
CDR3aa: CASSCNSGAGELFF

d_gene: -
v_gene: TRBV6-5
j_gene: TRBJ1-5
CDR3aa: CASGTRDFNQPQHF

d_gene: -
v_gene: TRBV2
j_gene: TRBJ2-7
CDR3aa: CASKTQYEQYF

d_gene: TRBD1
v_gene: TRBV29-1
j_gene: TRBJ1-2
CDR3aa: CSVTGHRGTNYGYTF

d_gene: -
v_gene: TRBV28
j_gene: TRBJ1-2
CDR3aa: CASSLGGWNGYTF

d_gene: -
v_gene: TRBV13
j_gene: TRBJ1-1
CDR3aa: CASSSFRDTNLEAFF

d_gene: -
v_gene: TRBV27
j_gene: TRBJ2-1
CDR3aa: CASSFIPGNEQFF

d_gene: TRBD2
v_gene: TRBV5-4
j_gene: TRBJ2-1
CDR3aa: CASSLDGLAGAYNEQFF

d_gene: TRBD1
v_gene: TRBV27
j_gene: TRBJ1-2
CDR3aa: CASRGRTGTPIHYGYTF

d_gene: TRBD2
v_gene: TRBV9
j_gene: TRBJ2-7
CDR3aa: CASSVEAFTSGGGAYEQYF

d_gene: -
v_gene: TRBV18
j_gene: TRBJ1-3
CDR3aa: CASSPQEYNGMGNTIYF

d_gene: -
v_gene: TRBV7-2
j_gene: TRBJ1-2
CDR3aa: CASSRGTSINYGYTF

d_gene: TRBD1
v_gene: TRBV19
j_gene: TRBJ2-1
CDR3aa: CASSIVWTGGSYNEQFF

d_gene: -
v_gene: TRBV6-5
j_gene: TRBJ1-2
CDR3aa: CASSEGEYGYTF

d_gene: -
v_gene: TRBV9
j_gene: TRBJ2-1
CDR3aa: CASSVADRGSGDEQFF

d_gene: -
v_gene: TRBV11-3
j_gene: TRBJ1-1
CDR3aa: CASSSGSREAFF

d_gene: -
v_gene: TRBV9
j_gene: TRBJ1-2
CDR3aa: CASSLEGANYGYTF

d_gene: -
v_gene: TRBV19
j_gene: TRBJ1-5
CDR3aa: CASTPQPGPDQPQHF

d_gene: TRBD1
v_gene: TRBV5-1
j_gene: TRBJ2-3
CDR3aa: CASSIDRDRGADTQYF

d_gene: -
v_gene: TRBV7-9
j_gene: TRBJ1-1
CDR3aa: CASSREWGTEAFF

d_gene: -
v_gene: TRBV18
j_gene: TRBJ1-1
CDR3aa: CASSRQEKNTEAFF

d_gene: TRBD2
v_gene: TRBV6-5
j_gene: TRBJ2-7
CDR3aa: CASSPLAGGSYEQYF

d_gene: TRBD2
v_gene: TRBV4-1
j_gene: TRBJ2-1
CDR3aa: CASRPRIAGPIADNEQFF

d_gene: -
v_gene: TRBV7-8
j_gene: TRBJ2-3
CDR3aa: CASSSLVGHTDTQYF

d_gene: -
v_gene: TRBV2
j_gene: TRBJ1-2
CDR3aa: CASSGTEDYGYTF

d_gene: TRBD2
v_gene: TRBV2
j_gene: TRBJ2-7
CDR3aa: CASGTSMPYEQYF

d_gene: -
v_gene: TRBV9
j_gene: TRBJ2-2
CDR3aa: CASSVSNRLRPNTGELFF

d_gene: -
v_gene: TRBV29-1
j_gene: TRBJ2-1
CDR3aa: CSVDGSRDPSWNEQFF

d_gene: -
v_gene: TRBV9
j_gene: TRBJ1-1
CDR3aa: CASSVSGAVMNTEAFF

d_gene: -
v_gene: TRBV10-1
j_gene: TRBJ2-7
CDR3aa: CASSGRGGPEQYF